This TCR beta chain was profiled in a study of OX40 agonist ivuxolimab in advanced cancers. Only in-frame clones appear in the TCRdb table, and some are missing; sequencing was by immunoSEQ multiplex PCR. The sample has some 80,000 clones, around nine tenths seen once. The origin of this receptor is an adult with an advanced solid tumor such as melanoma, head and neck, liver or kidney cancer. The sequences come from CD4+ or CD8+ T cells sorted from blood, collected in a trial of the OX40 agonist ivuxolimab.

The CDR3 bases are TGTGCCAGCACTCCCTTAGGGGGCGGGAGGGCCACAGATACGCAGTATTTT. It yields the protein CASTPLGGGRATDTQYF. The chain joins TRBV27 to TRBJ2-3; 9 bases align to TRBD2. CDR1 is MNHEY, CDR2 SMNVEV, per germline (reference sequence). V lost 7 bases to trimming and J lost 2 bases; unmatched junction nucleotides: 13. The CDR3 is 17 amino acids.